Sequencing of this T cell receptor beta chain was carried out in a study of T cells after posttransplantation cyclophosphamide (dated by TCRdb to 2016 to 2017). About the study as a whole: Using TRB sequencing, the study followed how the T cell repertoire rebuilt after myeloablative bone marrow transplantation with posttransplantation cyclophosphamide given as GVHD prophylaxis. In 3 patients, TRB sequencing was also performed on up to about 3 more blood samples taken 2 to 5.2 years after transplant, and in 4 patients, pretransplant blood was also TRB-sequenced. Public TRB sequences were searched against a database of over 3,600 sequences associated with responses to pathogens, tumor antigens, self-antigens and alloantigens. Antigen receptor sequencing covered samples from 30 to 40 PTCy-treated patients and approximately 15 of their related bone marrow donors. Blood from all 30 or so PTCy patients who had 1-year posttransplant specimens underwent TRB sequencing. TRA and TRB clonality were tightly correlated in 9 or 10 samples, so subsequent TCR analyses focused on TRB only.

TRB sequencing was run on genomic DNA with either the immunoSEQ assay at survey resolution or the hsTCRB kit. Turning to the authors' computational methods: The immunoSEQ software handled the initial read processing, while the LymphoSeq R package was used for the repertoire analyses. For each TRB dataset, clonality was calculated as 1 minus normalized Shannon entropy, and the Gini coefficient was computed as well. To infer phenotypes in unsorted samples, TRB sequences from sorted subsets of the recipient or donor were mapped onto the unsorted samples of the same recipient. TCRdb stores this immuneACCESS table with in-frame sequences only. Part of the clones is absent; in the studies checked, under half of the shortfall reflects unresolved V genes, and no reason is known for the rest. V and J calls and clone size are as listed in that table; D and trimming were resolved from the DNA. In this sample, approximately 39,000 clones appear, none counted once only. In total, the top ten clones hold about 1.2% of the sample.

This clone appeared a few times. What this receptor recognizes is not known. No per-base quality is available; no much larger clone lies one base away. Peripheral blood samples were provided by related bone marrow donors on the day of marrow donation. Peripheral blood and bone marrow mononuclear cells were isolated by Ficoll-Hypaque density centrifugation and cryopreserved. Overall results and qualifications from the work: Across roughly 49 patients, TRB clonality was highly associated with recipient CMV seropositivity and CMV reactivation, and diversity in PTCy patients was similar to diversity in CNI/methotrexate controls. The TRB repertoires of T cells infiltrating skin or GI tract showed only limited overlap with the TRB repertoires of T cells in blood. Donor-recipient similarity was low at 1-2 months but rose over the first year, and later blood repertoires were often dominated by donor CD8+ memory clones.

The source material was PBMCs. The TCR originated in a girl between 10 and 17 years old in good health, CMV-negative, and a related stem cell transplant donor.

The DNA sequence reads TGTGCCAGCAAAACTAGCGGGAGTAACGCCAAAAACATTCAGTACTTC. It is translated as CASKTSGSNAKNIQYF. Here the chain combines TRBV28 and TRBJ2-4; TRBD2 agrees with 11 junctional bases. V is trimmed back by 7 bases and J by 1 base, and the junction contains 6 bases that no gene match accounts for. Via the germline V gene, CDR1 is MDHEN and CDR2 SYDVKM. From cysteine to phenylalanine, the CDR3 is 16 amino acids long. Just the 48-base CDR3 DNA is kept, in frame starting at base 1.